This T cell receptor beta chain was identified in a study of naive and memory T cell subsets. Comment on this clonotype: Its antigen is unidentified.

Amplification of ligated cDNA took four PCR rounds with SP2 and nested alpha and beta constant primers. Using its own MiXCR run on the 5' RACE reads, TCRdb lists one record per CDR3 protein. The data show 60,000 or so distinct CDR3 sequences, around 7.3% seen once. Study results and limitations: This RNA-based method may be sensitive to activation-related transcript changes.

The library had UMIs added by 3' ligation of an oligonucleotide to TCR cDNA. V lost 4 bases to trimming and J lost 5 bases; unmatched junction nucleotides: 9. Germline values: CDR1 SGHRS, CDR2 YFSETQ. CDR3 length: 15 amino acids. V gene TRBV5-1 combines with J gene TRBJ2-7; 10 bases agree with TRBD1. The sequence derives from a male donor in good health. The CDR3 nucleotides are TGCGCCAGCAGCGGCGGACAGGGGGTAAAGAACGAGCAGTACTTC. Protein product: CASSGGQGVKNEQYF.